This T cell receptor (beta chain) emerged from a study of OX40 agonist ivuxolimab in advanced cancers. Assay: immunoSEQ multiplex PCR; the TCRdb copy retains only in-frame clones and omits some. The table lists about 54,000 clones, around nine tenths of them singletons. Germline lookup yields CDR1 MNHEY and CDR2 SMNVEV (reference sequence). Trimming cost V 8 bases and J 0 bases, with 16 bases left between them. The CDR3 extends over 15 amino acids. This sample comprised CD4+ or CD8+ T cells sorted from blood, obtained in a trial of the OX40 agonist ivuxolimab. The chain links TRBV27 to TRBJ1-1; D uncertain. The TCR sequence derives from an adult with an advanced solid tumor such as melanoma, head and neck, liver or kidney cancer. The DNA of the CDR3 is TGTGCCAGCGGAGGCCTCTCTAGCATGAACACTGAAGCTTTCTTT. As protein: CASGGLSSMNTEAFF.